These 21 T cell receptor beta chains were all obtained from the same sample, sequenced in a study of T cells in localized non-small cell lung cancer. Clones were read by immunoSEQ multiplex PCR, and TCRdb kept only the in-frame ones, dropping some. Among around 5,000 clones, more than 30% were seen once, and the ten largest hold about 12%. The sequencing used lung tumor tissue, collected before any cancer treatment. All receptors derive from a male donor older than 55 with stage III lung adenocarcinoma.

The chain employs TRBV11-3 and TRBJ2-5; D might be TRBD2 (6 bases). Looked up from germline, CDR1 is SGHNT and CDR2 is YENEEA. V shed 3 bases and J shed 3 bases, with 11 bases lying between them. The CDR3 spans 14 residues. CDR3 bases: TGTGCCAGCAGCTTGGCCTGGGGGGAAGAGACCCAGTACTTC. This sequence encodes CASSLAWGEETQYF.

This chain links TRBV19 with TRBJ2-1, with TRBD2 identical over 7 bases. Per germline, CDR1 LNHDA and CDR2 SQIVND (reference sequence). The CDR3 loop spans 15 amino acids. V trimming: 2 bases; J trimming: 4 bases; junction bases outside the gene matches: 5. The CDR3 is CASSISQREYNEQFF. The CDR3 DNA follows: TGTGCCAGTAGTATAAGCCAGCGGGAATACAATGAGCAGTTCTTC.

V and J are TRBV28 and TRBJ1-5; TRBD1 might be the D (5 bases). CDR1 and CDR2 (germline): MDHEN, SYDVKM. Trimming pared 1 base from V and 6 bases from J, leaving 13 bases between. The CDR3 loop spans 15 amino acids. DNA of the CDR3: TGTGCCAGCAGTTTATCCACGGGGCCAGGTCAGCCCCAGCATTTT. Translated, it gives CASSLSTGPGQPQHF.

This chain links TRBV19 with TRBJ1-3; TRBD1 is a possible D gene (5 bases). The CDR3 totals 14 residues. V was clipped by 7 bases and J by 4 bases, with 14 bases between them. Germline assignment: CDR1 LNHDA and CDR2 SQIVND (reference sequence). The DNA for the CDR3 is TGTGCCAGTACCCTGCGGGACGGAGGAAACACCATATATTTT. Its translation is CASTLRDGGNTIYF.

This clone turned up a few times. The chain uses TRBV6-8 and TRBJ2-2; D unclear. V lost 4 bases and J 4 bases, leaving 4 bases between the germline ends. This CDR3 has 12 amino acids. CDR1 and CDR2 from the germline V gene are MNHGY and SAAAGT. In nucleotides, the CDR3 is TGTGCCAGCAGTTCGAGCACCGGGGAGCTGTTTTTT. Protein sequence: CASSSSTGELFF.

The rearrangement joins TRBV28 to TRBJ2-3, with 15 bases that match TRBD2. The CDR3 contains 17 residues. Germline-derived CDR1 and CDR2 are MDHEN and SYDVKM. Germline trimming cut 3 bases from V and 8 bases from J; bases unmatched to any gene: 9. CDR3 sequence reads: CASSLGGLAGGRVTQYF. CDR3 nucleotides: TGTGCCAGCAGTTTGGGGGGACTAGCGGGAGGACGGGTTACGCAGTATTTT.

Sample share makes this clone medium-sized. The rearrangement joins TRBV1 to TRBJ1-4. TRBV1 is noted as a pseudogene. The CDR3 sequence is 16 residues long. For the CDR3, the DNA is TGCGCCAGCAGCCAAGGTTGGGGGACCACTAATGAAAAACTGTTTTTT. Protein product: CASSQGWGTTNEKLFF.

The chain couples TRBV18 to TRBJ1-1, with D uncertain. The germline CDR1 and CDR2 sequences are KGHSH and LQKENI. The CDR3 has 16 residues. The V gene lost 3 bases and the J gene lost 1 base, with 15 bases spanning the gap. This CDR3 reads CASSPLLGRGNTEAFF. CDR3 nucleotides: TGTGCCAGCTCACCTTTATTGGGCAGAGGGAACACTGAAGCTTTCTTT.

The V and J genes are TRBV9 and TRBJ2-1; 8 nucleotides align to TRBD1. From germline, CDR1 is SGDLS and CDR2 YYNGEE. CDR3 length: 15 residues. The junction had 7 bases not matched to a gene; V was cut back by 0 bases and J by 8 bases. The CDR3 sequence: CASSVGQGAFDEQFF. The DNA of the CDR3 is TGTGCCAGCAGCGTAGGGCAGGGGGCCTTTGATGAGCAGTTCTTC.

This sequence joins TRBV15 and TRBJ2-3; TRBD2 aligns across 8 bases. Germline V lookup: CDR1 LNHNV, CDR2 YYDKDF (reference sequence). The CDR3 extends over 17 amino acids. After removal of 4 bases from V and 1 base from J, the junction contained 10 bases not matched to a gene. CDR3 in amino acids: CATSNALAGSGTDTQYF. CDR3 DNA: TGTGCCACCAGCAACGCCTTAGCGGGGTCGGGCACAGATACGCAGTATTTT. The entire variable domain, with the rest obtained from reference TRBV15 and TRBJ2-3, is as follows: DAMVIQNPRYQVTQFGKPVTLSCSQTLNHNVMYWYQQKSSQAPKLLFHYYDKDFNNEADTPDNFQSRRPNTSFCFLDIRSPGLGDTAMYLCATSNALAGSGTDTQYFGPGTRLTVL.

This clone was counted only a few times. As DNA, the CDR3 is TGTGCCAGCAGTTACTCTAGCGGGAGTACCTACAATGAGCAGTTCTTC. Translating it yields CASSYSSGSTYNEQFF. The chain is built from TRBV6-8 and TRBJ2-1; 9 bases align to TRBD2. The V segment lost 0 bases and the J segment 2 bases; nucleotides outside the gene matches: 2. In germline, CDR1 is MNHGY, CDR2 SAAAGT. The CDR3 has 16 residues.

CDR3 region: CAISESVAGDQPQHF. The CDR3 DNA reads TGTGCCATCAGTGAGTCGGTGGCAGGGGATCAGCCCCAGCATTTT. V and J are TRBV10-3 and TRBJ1-5; a weak D match, TRBD1 (6 bases). This CDR3 has 15 residues. CDR1 and CDR2 from the germline V gene are ENHRY and SYGVKD. The V end lost 0 bases, the J end lost 5 bases, and 11 bases lay between the germline ends.

Within the sample, this clone is medium-sized. The chain links TRBV6-8 to TRBJ2-1; 10 positions agree with TRBD2. Germline CDR1 reads MNHGY; CDR2 reads SAAAGT. V trimming: 6 bases; J trimming: 5 bases; junction bases outside the gene matches: 7. The CDR3 consists of 15 residues. The CDR3 nucleotides are TGTGCCAGCAGCCCCGGGACTAGCGCCGACAATGAGCAGTTCTTC. Encoded protein: CASSPGTSADNEQFF.

The chain couples TRBV19 to TRBJ1-1; tentative D call: TRBD1 (5 bases). Trimming removed 3 bases at V and 1 base at J, with 18 bases between. CDR1 and CDR2 (germline): LNHDA, SQIVND (reference sequence). This CDR3 comprises 17 residues. CDR3 sequence (DNA): TGTGCCAGTAGTATCCTTACTTTCGGGACGGAGAACACTGAAGCTTTCTTT. It translates to CASSILTFGTENTEAFF.

This clone has a handful of counts. The rearrangement joins TRBV11-3 to TRBJ2-5; 9 bases line up with TRBD2. The CDR3 contains 14 residues. The ends lost 5 bases at V and 5 bases at J; junction bases unmatched: 6. Germline V gene data show CDR1 as SGHNT and CDR2 as YENEEA. DNA of the CDR3: TGTGCCAGCAGCCCGGGACTAGCTTACGAGACCCAGTACTTC. As protein: CASSPGLAYETQYF.

The chain joins TRBV29-1 to TRBJ2-7, with 10 bases that match TRBD2. The germline CDR1 and CDR2 sequences are SQVTM and ANQGSEA. The ends lost 4 bases at V and 3 bases at J; junction bases unmatched: 6. The length of the CDR3 is 14 residues. CDR3 loop: CSVGTGTSDYEQYF. The CDR3 bases are TGCAGCGTTGGGACCGGGACTAGCGACTACGAGCAGTACTTC.

The V and J genes are TRBV11-3 and TRBJ2-3; the D is unclear. The CDR3 covers 15 residues. Germline V gene lookup returns CDR1 SGHNT and CDR2 YENEEA. V dropped 0 bases and J dropped 4 bases, with 11 bases sitting between them. The CDR3 region is CASSLEAIEADTQYF. CDR3 coding DNA: TGTGCCAGCAGCTTAGAAGCGATCGAGGCAGATACGCAGTATTTT.

This chain links TRBV25-1 with TRBJ1-4, with 9 bases identical to TRBD1. Germline trimming cut 4 bases from V and 3 bases from J; bases unmatched to any gene: 9. CDR3 length equals 17 residues. CDR1 and CDR2 (germline): MGHDK, SYGVNS. The CDR3, as DNA: TGTGCCAGCAGTGGGAGAACAGGGGGCGCTCCTAATGAAAAACTGTTTTTT. Protein: CASSGRTGGAPNEKLFF.

This clone is categorized as medium-sized. The chain has TRBV6-8 and TRBJ1-1, with TRBD1 identical over 7 bases. The length of the CDR3 is 13 residues. The ends lost 10 bases at V and 0 bases at J; junction bases unmatched: 5. Germline loops: CDR1 MNHGY, CDR2 SAAAGT. CDR3 sequence reads: CATATGLNTEAFF. CDR3 bases: TGTGCCACGGCGACAGGGTTGAACACTGAAGCTTTCTTT.

J is TRBJ1-5 and V is TRBV5-1, with D maybe TRBD1 (6 bases). CDR3 size: 15 residues. Trimming removed 4 bases from V and 6 bases from J, with 17 bases in between. Germline V gene data show CDR1 as SGHRS and CDR2 as YFSETQ. The CDR3 DNA follows: TGCGCCAGCAGCCTGGGGGGGCAGGGCAGTCAGCCCCAGCATTTT. Translation: CASSLGGQGSQPQHF.

This clone was observed a handful of times. The chain recombines TRBV11-3 with TRBJ2-3; 7 bases line up with TRBD2. Trimming removed 5 bases from V and 2 bases from J; junction bases left unmatched: 7. The CDR3 has 15 amino acids. Germline CDR1 reads SGHNT; CDR2 reads YENEEA. The CDR3: CASSPDGRVTDTQYF. CDR3 bases: TGTGCCAGCAGCCCAGATGGGAGGGTCACAGATACGCAGTATTTT.